This TCR beta chain derives from a study of blood T cell repertoires in COVID-19. As for the study in general: The cDNA or gDNA used as material had been derived from T cells, B-cell-depleted T cells, or PBMCs.

CDR1 is SGDLS, CDR2 YYNGEE, per germline. V was pared by 3 bases and J by 9 bases, with 12 bases of the junction left unmatched. The CDR3 covers 15 residues. In the authors' workflow: Estimates of nucleated cell counts were drawn from the amplification of reference gene primers. Produced via immunoSEQ multiplex PCR; TCRdb's table is partial and in-frame only. V and J calls and clone size are given by that table; D and trimming were obtained from the DNA. The sample lists just over 60,000 clones, around 85% seen once, with 18% in the top ten. The chain uses TRBV9 and TRBJ2-1; 7 positions match TRBD1. This clonotype was sampled from a man aged 55 to 69 with acute or convalescent COVID-19. Sequences were obtained from peripheral blood. The CDR3 loop is CASSADRPITSEQFF. The CDR3 DNA reads TGTGCCAGCAGCGCGGACAGGCCGATTACGAGTGAGCAGTTCTTC.